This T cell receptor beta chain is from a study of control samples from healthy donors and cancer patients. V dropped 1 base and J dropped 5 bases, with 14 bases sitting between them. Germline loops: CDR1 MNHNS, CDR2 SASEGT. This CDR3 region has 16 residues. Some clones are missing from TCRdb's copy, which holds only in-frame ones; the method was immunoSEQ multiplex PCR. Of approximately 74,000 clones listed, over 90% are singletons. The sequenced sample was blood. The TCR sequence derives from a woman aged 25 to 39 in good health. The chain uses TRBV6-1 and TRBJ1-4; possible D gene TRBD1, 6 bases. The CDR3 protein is CASSEGTARRNEKLFF. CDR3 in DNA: TGTGCCAGCAGTGAAGGGACAGCTCGGAGAAATGAAAAACTGTTTTTT.